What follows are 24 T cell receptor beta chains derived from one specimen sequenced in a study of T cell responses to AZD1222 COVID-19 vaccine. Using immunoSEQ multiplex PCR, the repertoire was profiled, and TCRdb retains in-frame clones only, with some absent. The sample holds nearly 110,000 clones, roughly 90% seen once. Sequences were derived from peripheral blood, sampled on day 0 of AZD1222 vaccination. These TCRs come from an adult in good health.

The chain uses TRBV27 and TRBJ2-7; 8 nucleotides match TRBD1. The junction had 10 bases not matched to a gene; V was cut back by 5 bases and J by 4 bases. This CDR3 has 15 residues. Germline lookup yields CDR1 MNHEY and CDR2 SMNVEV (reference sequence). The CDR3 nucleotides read TGTGCCAGCAGTACATCTCCAGGGGGCGAATACGAGCAGTACTTC. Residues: CASSTSPGGEYEQYF.

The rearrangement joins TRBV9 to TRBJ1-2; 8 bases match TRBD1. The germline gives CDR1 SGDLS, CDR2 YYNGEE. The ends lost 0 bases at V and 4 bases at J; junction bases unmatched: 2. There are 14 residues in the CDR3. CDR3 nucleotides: TGTGCCAGCAGCGTAGGACAGGGGACCTATGGCTACACCTTC. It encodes CASSVGQGTYGYTF.

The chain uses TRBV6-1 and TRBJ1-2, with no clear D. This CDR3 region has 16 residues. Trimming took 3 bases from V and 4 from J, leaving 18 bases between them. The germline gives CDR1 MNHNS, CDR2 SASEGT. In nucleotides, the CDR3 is TGTGCCAGCAGTGACAAGGAAAAGATTTACTCCTATGGCTACACCTTC. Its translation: CASSDKEKIYSYGYTF.

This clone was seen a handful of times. CDR3 DNA sequence: TGTGCCAGCAGCCCAATCGGGGGGGGAAACACCGGGGAGCTGTTTTTT. Its protein product is CASSPIGGGNTGELFF. V is TRBV14 and J is TRBJ2-2; 8 bases align to TRBD2. CDR3 size: 16 residues. Unmatched junction bases numbered 6, after V lost 4 bases and J lost 2 bases. Germline V gene lookup returns CDR1 SGHDN and CDR2 FVKESK.

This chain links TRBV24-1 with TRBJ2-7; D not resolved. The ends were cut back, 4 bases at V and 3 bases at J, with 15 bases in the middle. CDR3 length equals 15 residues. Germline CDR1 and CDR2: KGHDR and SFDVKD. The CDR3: CATSEGSLNLYEQYF. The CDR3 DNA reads TGTGCCACCAGTGAAGGTAGCCTAAATCTCTACGAGCAGTACTTC.

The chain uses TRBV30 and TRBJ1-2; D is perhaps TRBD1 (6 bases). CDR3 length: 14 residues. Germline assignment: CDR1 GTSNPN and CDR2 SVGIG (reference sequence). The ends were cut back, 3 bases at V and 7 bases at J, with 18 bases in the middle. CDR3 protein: CAWSPEGGTLGYTF. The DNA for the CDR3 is TGTGCCTGGAGCCCGGAGGGGGGAACCCTTGGCTACACCTTC.

CDR3 nucleotide sequence: TGCGCCAGCAGCCCAACGGGGGCCGGGGTAACCGGGGAGCTGTTTTTT. Its translation: CASSPTGAGVTGELFF. The chain couples TRBV5-1 to TRBJ2-2; D is tentatively TRBD1 or TRBD2 (6 bases each). The CDR3 is made up of 16 amino acids. V lost 4 bases and J 5 bases, leaving 18 bases between the germline ends. Germline CDR1 reads SGHRS; CDR2 reads YFSETQ. Using reference TRBV5-1 and TRBJ2-2 for the parts outside the CDR3, the full variable domain is KAGVTQTPRYLIKTRGQQVTLSCSPISGHRSVSWYQQTPGQGLQFLFEYFSETQRNKGNFPGRFSGRQFSNSRSEMNVSTLELGDSALYLCASSPTGAGVTGELFFGEGSRLTVL.

This CDR3 is CASRGRQGANTGELFF. In DNA, the CDR3 is TGTGCCAGCAGGGGGCGACAGGGGGCGAACACCGGGGAGCTGTTTTTT. The chain couples TRBV28 to TRBJ2-2, with 9 bases aligning to TRBD1. With 6 bases clipped from V and 0 bases from J, the junction kept 5 bases outside the gene matches. The CDR3 length is 16 residues. Germline V lookup: CDR1 MDHEN, CDR2 SYDVKM. The full variable domain, completed using reference TRBV28 and TRBJ2-2, is DVKVTQSSRYLVKRTGEKVFLECVQDMDHENMFWYRQDPGLGLRLIYFSYDVKMKEKGDIPEGYSVSREKKERFSLILESASTNQTSMYLCASRGRQGANTGELFFGEGSRLTVL.

The CDR3 nucleotides are TGTGCCAGCAGCGCAGATCGGGGGCCCCAGCATTTT. Amino acid sequence: CASSADRGPQHF. This chain connects TRBV7-2 to TRBJ1-5; D unresolved. The CDR3 consists of 12 residues. V was shortened by 5 bases and J by 9 bases, with 11 bases between the two germline ends. CDR1 SGHTA and CDR2 FQGNSA come from the germline V gene.

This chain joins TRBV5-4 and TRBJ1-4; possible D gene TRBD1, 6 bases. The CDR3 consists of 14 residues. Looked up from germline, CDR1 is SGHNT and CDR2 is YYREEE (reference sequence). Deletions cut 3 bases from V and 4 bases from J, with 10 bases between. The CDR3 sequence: CASSWPGVNEKLFF. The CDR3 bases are TGTGCCAGCAGCTGGCCAGGGGTTAATGAAAAACTGTTTTTT.

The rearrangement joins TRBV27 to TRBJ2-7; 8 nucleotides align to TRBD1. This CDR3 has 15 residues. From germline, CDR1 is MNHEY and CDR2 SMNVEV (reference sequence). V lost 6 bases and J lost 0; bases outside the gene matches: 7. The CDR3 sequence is CASRSPGTGSYEQYF. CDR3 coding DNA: TGTGCCAGCAGATCCCCCGGGACAGGCTCCTACGAGCAGTACTTC.

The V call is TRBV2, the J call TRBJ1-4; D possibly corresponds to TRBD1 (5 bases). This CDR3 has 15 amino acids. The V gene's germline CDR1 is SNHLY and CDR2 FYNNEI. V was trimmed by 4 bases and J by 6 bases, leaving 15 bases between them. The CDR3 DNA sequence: TGTGCCAGCAGTGGAACGACAGTTTTGGATGAAAAACTGTTTTTT. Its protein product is CASSGTTVLDEKLFF.

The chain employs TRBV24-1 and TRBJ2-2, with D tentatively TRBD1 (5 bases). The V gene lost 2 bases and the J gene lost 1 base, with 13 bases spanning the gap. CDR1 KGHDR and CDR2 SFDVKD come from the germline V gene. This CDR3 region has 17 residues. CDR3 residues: CATSDSDIRLNTGELFF. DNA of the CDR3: TGTGCCACCAGTGATTCGGACATCCGACTGAACACCGGGGAGCTGTTTTTT.

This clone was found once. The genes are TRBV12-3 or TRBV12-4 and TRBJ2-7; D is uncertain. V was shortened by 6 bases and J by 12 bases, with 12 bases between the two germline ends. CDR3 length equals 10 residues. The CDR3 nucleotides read TGTGCCAGCAGGGGCGTTCAGCTGTACTTC. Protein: CASRGVQLYF.

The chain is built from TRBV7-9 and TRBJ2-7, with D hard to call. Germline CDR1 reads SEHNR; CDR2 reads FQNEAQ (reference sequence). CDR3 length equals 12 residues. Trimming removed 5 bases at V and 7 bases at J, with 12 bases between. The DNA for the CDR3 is TGTGCCAGCAGCCCCCTGAAAGGAGAGCAGTACTTC. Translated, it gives CASSPLKGEQYF.

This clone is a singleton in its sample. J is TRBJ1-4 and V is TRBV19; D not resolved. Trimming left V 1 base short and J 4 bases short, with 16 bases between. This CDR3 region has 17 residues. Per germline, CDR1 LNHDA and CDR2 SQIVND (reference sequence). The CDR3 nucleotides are TGTGCCAGTAGTATAGTGGGATTTCGGAAGATTAATGAAAAACTGTTTTTT. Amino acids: CASSIVGFRKINEKLFF.

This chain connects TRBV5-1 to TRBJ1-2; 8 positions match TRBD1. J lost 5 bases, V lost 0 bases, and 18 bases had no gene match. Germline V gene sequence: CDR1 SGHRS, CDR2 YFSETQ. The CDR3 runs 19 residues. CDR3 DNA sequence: TGCGCCAGCAGCTTGGGGGGCCTTGGACCACCGGGACAGGATTATGGCTACACCTTC. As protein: CASSLGGLGPPGQDYGYTF.

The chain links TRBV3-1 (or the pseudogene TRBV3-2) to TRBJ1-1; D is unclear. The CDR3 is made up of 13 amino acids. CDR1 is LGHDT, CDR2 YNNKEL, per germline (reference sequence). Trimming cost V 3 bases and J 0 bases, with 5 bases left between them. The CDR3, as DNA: TGTGCCAGCAGCCACGGCATGAACACTGAAGCTTTCTTT. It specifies CASSHGMNTEAFF.

Here the CDR3 reads CASSIAGQNSPLHF. The CDR3 region has the DNA TGTGCCAGTAGTATAGCCGGACAAAATTCACCCCTCCACTTT. This chain links TRBV19 with TRBJ1-6; perhaps TRBD1 as D (5 bases). Germline V lookup: CDR1 LNHDA, CDR2 SQIVND (reference sequence). This CDR3 region has 14 residues. V lost 1 base to trimming and J lost 7 bases, with 8 bases between them.

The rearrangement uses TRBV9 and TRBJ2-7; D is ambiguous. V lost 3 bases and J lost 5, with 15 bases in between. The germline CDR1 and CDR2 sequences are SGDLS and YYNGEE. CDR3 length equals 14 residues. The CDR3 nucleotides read TGTGCCAGCAGCGCTCCGCTACCGCCCCACGAGCAGTACTTC. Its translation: CASSAPLPPHEQYF. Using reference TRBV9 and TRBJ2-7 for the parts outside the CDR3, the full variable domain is DSGVTQTPKHLITATGQRVTLRCSPRSGDLSVYWYQQSLDQGLQFLIQYYNGEERAKGNILERFSAQQFPDLHSELNLSSLELGDSALYFCASSAPLPPHEQYFGPGTRLTVT.

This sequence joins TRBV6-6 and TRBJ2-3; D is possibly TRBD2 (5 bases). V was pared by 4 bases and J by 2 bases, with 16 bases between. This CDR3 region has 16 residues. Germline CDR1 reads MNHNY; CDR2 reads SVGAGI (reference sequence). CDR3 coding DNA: TGTGCCAGCAGTTCCCAACGACCTCGGGACACAGATACGCAGTATTTT. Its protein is CASSSQRPRDTDTQYF.

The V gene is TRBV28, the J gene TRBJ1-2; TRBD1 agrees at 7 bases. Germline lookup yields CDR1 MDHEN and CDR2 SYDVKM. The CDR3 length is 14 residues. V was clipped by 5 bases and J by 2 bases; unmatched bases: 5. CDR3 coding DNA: TGTGCCAGCAGTACCCAAGGGGGCAACTATGGCTACACCTTC. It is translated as CASSTQGGNYGYTF.

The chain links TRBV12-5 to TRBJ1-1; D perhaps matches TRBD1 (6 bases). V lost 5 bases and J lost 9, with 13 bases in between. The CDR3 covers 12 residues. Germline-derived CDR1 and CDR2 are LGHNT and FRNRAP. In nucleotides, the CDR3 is TGTGCTAGTGGTACGGAAACAGGGCAAGCTTTCTTT. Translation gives CASGTETGQAFF.

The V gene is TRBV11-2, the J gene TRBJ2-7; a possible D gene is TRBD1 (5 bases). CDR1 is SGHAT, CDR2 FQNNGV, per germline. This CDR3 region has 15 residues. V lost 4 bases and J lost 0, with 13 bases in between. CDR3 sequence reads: CASSWGPAPSYEQYF. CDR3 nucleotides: TGTGCCAGCAGCTGGGGCCCTGCCCCCTCCTACGAGCAGTACTTC. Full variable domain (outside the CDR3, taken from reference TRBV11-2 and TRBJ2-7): EAGVAQSPRYKIIEKRQSVAFWCNPISGHATLYWYQQILGQGPKLLIQFQNNGVVDDSQLPKDRFSAERLKGVDSTLKIQPAKLEDSAVYLCASSWGPAPSYEQYFGPGTRLTVT.